This T cell receptor beta chain was sequenced for a study of blood T cell repertoires in COVID-19. Across the whole study: The United States, Italy and Spain were the sources of the acute and convalescent COVID-19 samples. Sources were T cells, B-cell-depleted T cells, or PBMCs; the material itself was cDNA or gDNA.

How the authors handled the data: Reference gene primer amplification yielded estimated nucleated cell counts. Profiled with immunoSEQ multiplex PCR; TCRdb holds only in-frame clones, not every one. The V and J calls and clone size were taken over from that table, and D and trimming were inferred from the DNA. The sample contains 150,000 to 200,000 clones, around 81% of which appear only once. Germline loops: CDR1 SEHNR, CDR2 FQNEAQ (reference sequence). The CDR3 length is 14 residues. V dropped 5 bases and J dropped 0 bases, with 5 bases sitting between them. Material for sequencing was peripheral blood. The origin of this receptor is a man in his 60s with active or convalescent COVID-19. This chain uses TRBV7-9 with TRBJ2-6; D not certain. The CDR3: CASSQFSGANVLTF. Here the CDR3 DNA reads TGTGCCAGCAGCCAATTCTCTGGGGCCAACGTCCTGACTTTC. The full variable domain, in which reference TRBV7-9 and TRBJ2-6 provide the parts outside the CDR3, is DTGVSQNPRHKITKRGQNVTFRCDPISEHNRLYWYRQTLGQGPEFLTYFQNEAQLEKSRLLSDRFSAERPKGSFSTLEIQRTEQGDSAMYLCASSQFSGANVLTFGAGSRLTVL.